A selection of T cell receptor beta chains follows, all from one sample in a study of identical twins. Via MiXCR, TCRdb re-called the 5' RACE reads, giving one row per CDR3 protein. The table includes roughly 240,000 distinct CDR3 sequences, 7.5% detected once. The sample was also reused in another study, on yellow fever vaccine responses in identical twins.

Sequencing was performed on CD8+ T cells sorted from blood. Receptors originate from a woman aged 18-29 years in good health. Both conserved end residues are part of each CDR3. The D gene is left open where the match is weak. Clone size is not always given. Where it is, it says once, few, many or a class for expanded clones.

D gene | clone size | J gene | V gene | CDR3 DNA | CDR3 protein
TRBD2 | many | TRBJ2-3 | TRBV5-1 | TGCGCCAGCAGGGACACTAGCGGGAGGAGAGATACGCAGTATTTT | CASRDTSGRRDTQYF
NA | many | TRBJ2-7 | TRBV29-1 | TGCAGCGTTGGGACAGTGGACGCTTACGAGCAGTACTTC | CSVGTVDAYEQYF
NA | NA | TRBJ2-1 | TRBV13 | TGTGCCAGCAGCTCAGATTTGAACAATGAGCAGTTCTTC | CASSSDLNNEQFF
NA | few | TRBJ2-1 | TRBV10-3 | TGTGCCATCAGTGAGTCGCGGGACAGAACCTACAATGAGCAGTTCTTC | CAISESRDRTYNEQFF
TRBD2 | few | TRBJ2-1 | TRBV27 | TGTGCCAGCCGAACGGGAGGCGTATACAATGAGCAGTTCTTC | CASRTGGVYNEQFF
NA | many | TRBJ2-6 | TRBV11-1 | TGTGCCAGCAGCCCACCCGGGGACCCAACCTCTGGGGCCAACGTCCTGACTTTC | CASSPPGDPTSGANVLTF
TRBD1 | NA | TRBJ2-5 | TRBV28 | TGTGCCAGCAGTTGGGACAGGCCGGTACGGGAGACCCAGTACTTC | CASSWDRPVRETQYF
TRBD2 | NA | TRBJ2-3 | TRBV4-1 | TGCGCCAGCAGCCAAGAGGGTGGGACTAGCAACCCCCCGGCCCCCACAGATACGCAGTATTTT | CASSQEGGTSNPPAPTDTQYF
NA | many | TRBJ2-1 | TRBV29-1 | TGCAGCGTTGAAGATCACGTCAGGGCTGGGGGAAATGAGCAGTTCTTC | CSVEDHVRAGGNEQFF
TRBD1 | many | TRBJ1-1 | TRBV28 | TGTGCCAGCAGTTTAACCGGGACAGGGGCTGAAGCTTTCTTT | CASSLTGTGAEAFF
TRBD2 | NA | TRBJ2-5 | TRBV25-1 | TGTGCCAGCAGCGGGCCCTTAGCGGGAGGGCAAGAGACCCAGTACTTC | CASSGPLAGGQETQYF
TRBD1 | NA | TRBJ2-3 | TRBV27 | TGTGCCAGCAGTTCGGACAGGGCCACAGATACGCAGTATTTT | CASSSDRATDTQYF
TRBD2 | many | TRBJ2-1 | TRBV28 | TGTGCCAGCAGTCCATCCGGGACTAGGAAACACAATGAGCAGTTCTTC | CASSPSGTRKHNEQFF
TRBD1 | many | TRBJ2-6 | TRBV29-1 | TGCAGCGTTGTGGGGACAGGGCACTCTGGGGCCAACGTCCTGACTTTC | CSVVGTGHSGANVLTF
NA | few | TRBJ2-4 | TRBV7-9 | TGTGCCAGCAGCACCACAGTTTTGATAGCCAAAAACATTCAGTACTTC | CASSTTVLIAKNIQYF
NA | many | TRBJ1-1 | TRBV5-1 | TGCGCCAGCAGCTTGGTACAGAAGAACACTGAAGCTTTCTTT | CASSLVQKNTEAFF
NA | NA | TRBJ2-1 | TRBV29-1 | TGCAGCGTTGAAATAAGGGGGAACTCCTACAATGAGCAGTTCTTC | CSVEIRGNSYNEQFF
NA | many | TRBJ2-1 | TRBV3-1 | TGTGCCAGCAGCCAACAGTTCAACGAGCAGTTCTTC | CASSQQFNEQFF
TRBD2 | NA | TRBJ2-7 | TRBV3-1 | TGTGCCAGCAGCCGTGGCCGAAGCGGGACCCACTCCTACGAGCAGTACTTC | CASSRGRSGTHSYEQYF
TRBD1 | NA | TRBJ2-2 | TRBV9 | TGTGCCAGCAGCAGGTCAGGGGGCGGGACCGGGGAGCTGTTTTTT | CASSRSGGGTGELFF
NA | many | TRBJ1-1 | TRBV5-5 | TGTGCCAGCAGCTTGCCAGGGACGAACACTGAAGCTTTCTTT | CASSLPGTNTEAFF
NA | many | TRBJ2-1 | TRBV29-1 | TGCAGCGTTGAAACAGCCTGGCGTGGGGCCTACAATGAGCAGTTCTTC | CSVETAWRGAYNEQFF
NA | NA | TRBJ2-4 | TRBV7-9 | TGTGCCAGCAGCCCACTCCAGGGGAACGCCAAAAACATTCAGTACTTC | CASSPLQGNAKNIQYF
NA | many | TRBJ2-3 | TRBV5-1 | TGCGCCAGCAGCCCCTCTGATTGGGGAACTAGCACAGATACGCAGTATTTT | CASSPSDWGTSTDTQYF
TRBD1 | many | TRBJ2-2 | TRBV4-1 | TGCGCCAGCAGCCAAGTTTCGACAGGGGACACCGGGGAGCTGTTTTTT | CASSQVSTGDTGELFF
TRBD2 | few | TRBJ2-1 | TRBV6-1 | TGTGCCAGCAGTGCGGGACTACACAATGAGCAGTTCTTC | CASSAGLHNEQFF
TRBD2 | few | TRBJ2-5 | TRBV7-3 | TGTGCCAGCAGCTTATCTTCACCTAGCGGGAGACGGGGAGAGACCCAGTACTTC | CASSLSSPSGRRGETQYF
NA | few | TRBJ2-7 | TRBV16 | TGTGCCAGCAGCTACGGCCTAGTCAGCTACGAGCAGTACTTC | CASSYGLVSYEQYF
TRBD2 | few | TRBJ2-2 | TRBV7-2 | TGTGCCAGCAGCCCGGACCCGGGACTAGCGTCCGGGGAGCTGTTTTTT | CASSPDPGLASGELFF
NA | NA | TRBJ2-7 | TRBV12-3/TRBV12-4 | TGTGCCAGCAGTTTCTCCGGGCTCGAGCAGTACTTC | CASSFSGLEQYF
TRBD1 | NA | TRBJ1-5 | TRBV4-1 | TGCGCCAGCAGCACAGGGGAGGTGAGCAATCAGCCCCAGCATTTT | CASSTGEVSNQPQHF
TRBD2 | many | TRBJ2-1 | TRBV6-4 | TGTGCCAGCAGTGTTGGTAGCGGGGGACACAATGAGCAGTTCTTC | CASSVGSGGHNEQFF
NA | NA | TRBJ2-7 | TRBV27 | TGTGCCAGCAGTTTATCAGTGGAAGGGAACTACGAGCAGTACTTC | CASSLSVEGNYEQYF
NA | NA | TRBJ2-1 | TRBV5-6 | TGTGCCAGCAGCTTGAGCAGGGACAATGAGCAGTTCTTC | CASSLSRDNEQFF
TRBD1 | many | TRBJ1-4 | TRBV7-9 | TGTGCCAGCAGCTTAGGGACAGGGGATAATGAAAAACTGTTTTTT | CASSLGTGDNEKLFF
NA | NA | TRBJ2-7 | TRBV20-1 | TGCAGTGCTAGAGATCTGTGGGATCGCTCCTACGAGCAGTACTTC | CSARDLWDRSYEQYF
NA | many | TRBJ1-1 | TRBV4-1 | TGCGCCAGCAGCCAAGCCCAGGGTAGGGAAGCTTTCTTT | CASSQAQGREAFF
NA | few | TRBJ2-1 | TRBV25-1 | TGTGCCAGCAGTGAATATATGGGGGTTAACAATGAGCAGTTCTTC | CASSEYMGVNNEQFF